Listed here are 23 T cell receptor beta chains from one sample, sequenced in a study of cytomegalovirus exposure and HLA in healthy donors. The PCR was carried out with 60 Vbeta primers and 13 Jbeta primers. Assay: immunoSEQ multiplex PCR; the TCRdb copy retains only in-frame clones and omits some. The sample includes roughly 93,000 clones, around 74% of them seen just once. The sequencing input was PBMCs. These TCRs come from a male donor in good health and CMV-seronegative.

V usage is TRBV5-1 and J usage is TRBJ1-3; possible D gene TRBD1, 6 bases. Germline V lookup: CDR1 SGHRS, CDR2 YFSETQ. V lost 5 bases to trimming and J lost 2 bases, with 14 bases between them. The CDR3 contains 15 residues. The CDR3 spells CASRQTGLTGNTIYF. Here the CDR3 DNA reads TGCGCCAGCAGGCAAACAGGGCTGACTGGAAACACCATATATTTT.

This clone has only a few counts. The CDR3 spells CASSLGSAGTQYF. DNA of the CDR3: TGTGCCAGCAGTTTAGGTTCGGCGGGTACGCAGTATTTT. The chain is built from TRBV27 and TRBJ2-3; a possible D gene is TRBD2 (5 bases). The germline CDR1 and CDR2 sequences are MNHEY and SMNVEV (reference sequence). The CDR3 is made up of 13 amino acids. Trimming shortened V by 2 bases and J by 8 bases, and 11 bases separated the two germline ends.

CDR3 bases: TGTGCCAGCAGTTCCCCGGGCAGGGGGGACGAAAAACTGTTTTTT. The encoded protein is CASSSPGRGDEKLFF. The gene calls are TRBV27 and TRBJ1-4; 7 bases align to TRBD1. V gave up 4 bases and J gave up 8 bases; unmatched junction bases: 10. Germline CDR1 and CDR2: MNHEY and SMNVEV (reference sequence). This CDR3 region has 15 residues. The entire variable domain, with the rest obtained from reference TRBV27 and TRBJ1-4, is as follows: EAQVTQNPRYLITVTGKKLTVTCSQNMNHEYMSWYRQDPGLGLRQIYYSMNVEVTDKGDVPEGYKVSRKEKRNFPLILESPSPNQTSLYFCASSSPGRGDEKLFFGSGTQLSVL.

This chain links TRBV4-2 with TRBJ1-5, with D maybe TRBD1 (6 bases). This CDR3 is 15 amino acids long. V lost 0 bases, J lost 5 bases, and 11 bases lay in between. Germline V gives CDR1 LGHNA, CDR2 YNFKEQ. CDR3 sequence: CASSQEGSGDQPQHF. CDR3 nucleotides: TGTGCCAGCAGCCAAGAAGGGTCAGGGGATCAGCCCCAGCATTTT.

The CDR3 nucleotides read TGTGCCAGCAGCTTGGAGATTGACAGCTCTAACTATGGCTACACCTTC. Its translation is CASSLEIDSSNYGYTF. The chain has TRBV5-6 and TRBJ1-2; D may be TRBD1 (5 bases). Deletions cut 0 bases from V and 0 bases from J, with 12 bases between. The germline V gene has CDR1 SGHDT and CDR2 YYEEEE. There are 16 residues in the CDR3.

The chain employs TRBV5-1 and TRBJ2-5, with TRBD1 as a possible D gene (6 bases). The CDR3 totals 15 residues. Per germline, CDR1 SGHRS and CDR2 YFSETQ. The V end was cut by 4 bases, the J end by 4 bases, with 17 bases between. CDR3 residues: CASSASQGRLETQYF. Here the CDR3 DNA reads TGCGCCAGCAGCGCCAGCCAGGGGCGTTTAGAGACCCAGTACTTC.

The table lists this clone with a few counts. The chain carries TRBV4-2 and TRBJ1-3, with TRBD1 as a possible D gene (5 bases). In germline, CDR1 is LGHNA, CDR2 YNFKEQ. The CDR3 is 14 residues long. V lost 0 bases and J lost 7, with 10 bases in between. CDR3 residues: CASSQEPGRNTIYF. The CDR3 DNA is TGTGCCAGCAGCCAAGAACCAGGGAGGAACACCATATATTTT.

J is TRBJ2-3 and V is TRBV4-2; no firm D call. From germline, CDR1 is LGHNA and CDR2 YNFKEQ. This CDR3 is 13 amino acids long. Between the trimmed V and J ends, which lost 0 bases and 5 bases, there was a span of 6 bases. The CDR3 bases are TGTGCCAGCAGCCAAGAGCAGATAGATACGCAGTATTTT. It yields the protein CASSQEQIDTQYF.

The chain recombines TRBV6-7 with TRBJ1-1, with TRBD1 matching over 8 bases. TRBV6-7 is an ORF; its function is uncertain. The CDR3 is made up of 19 amino acids. Unmatched junction bases numbered 19, after V lost 2 bases and J lost 5 bases. CDR3 amino acids: CASSYGRGRKGTGITEAFF. Written as DNA, the CDR3 is TGTGCCAGCAGTTACGGCAGGGGGCGCAAGGGAACGGGGATTACTGAAGCTTTCTTT.

The chain uses TRBV14 and TRBJ1-2; no firm D call. In germline, CDR1 is SGHDN, CDR2 FVKESK. The CDR3 is made up of 14 amino acids. V was clipped by 1 base and J by 4 bases, with 10 bases between them. The chain's CDR3 is CASSQVHRSYGYTF. In DNA form, the CDR3 reads TGTGCCAGCAGCCAAGTCCATAGGAGCTATGGCTACACCTTC.

The rearrangement uses TRBV11-2 and TRBJ2-6; D is uncertain. The germline V gene encodes CDR1 SGHAT and CDR2 FQNNGV. Trimming cost V 4 bases and J 2 bases, with 3 bases left between them. This CDR3 is 13 amino acids long. CDR3 DNA sequence: TGTGCCAGCAGCTCTCCTGGGGCCAACGTCCTGACTTTC. Translation: CASSSPGANVLTF.

The gene calls are TRBV5-1 and TRBJ2-3, with 12 bases lining up with TRBD2. Unmatched junction bases numbered 12, after V lost 0 bases and J lost 4 bases. This CDR3 is 19 amino acids long. Germline CDR1 SGHRS, CDR2 YFSETQ. CDR3 sequence (DNA): TGCGCCAGCAGCTTGGTTCGGCTAGCGGGAGGGCCAAGGTCAGATACGCAGTATTTT. Protein: CASSLVRLAGGPRSDTQYF.

V is TRBV6-4 and J is TRBJ2-2, with 10 bases aligning to TRBD1. The CDR3 extends over 15 amino acids. The V gene's germline CDR1 is MRHNA and CDR2 SNTAGT. The J segment lost 4 bases and the V segment lost 8 bases, leaving 7 bases of the junction unmatched. The CDR3 is CASSPRDRGTGELFF. Here the CDR3 DNA reads TGTGCCAGCTCTCCTCGGGACAGGGGCACCGGGGAGCTGTTTTTT.

Details on this clone: At one of its ends the junction is not consistent with the germline gene, which may arise from a read error. This chain links TRBV6-1 with TRBJ1-3; D is perhaps TRBD1 (5 bases). Germline V gene sequence: CDR1 MNHNS, CDR2 SASEGT. The CDR3 has 13 residues. CDR3: CASSGQLGYTIYF. In DNA, the CDR3 is TGTGCCAGCAGTGGACAGCTTGGATACACCATATATTTT.

This sequence joins TRBV5-4 and TRBJ1-2; 10 bases fit TRBD1. Germline values: CDR1 SGHNT, CDR2 YYREEE (reference sequence). With 4 bases clipped from V and 6 bases from J, the junction kept 6 bases outside the gene matches. The CDR3 runs to 14 residues. The CDR3 DNA is TGTGCCAGCAGCCCCGGACAGGGGGGTAATGGCTACACCTTC. Translated, it gives CASSPGQGGNGYTF.

In DNA, the CDR3 is TGTGCCAGCAGTGAAGCTAGGACTAGCGGCGAGCAGTACTTC. Its protein product is CASSEARTSGEQYF. This sequence joins TRBV6-1 and TRBJ2-7; TRBD2 matches 10 bases. Germline V gene sequence: CDR1 MNHNS, CDR2 SASEGT. This CDR3 has 14 amino acids. Unmatched junction bases numbered 2, after V lost 0 bases and J lost 6 bases.

The chain has TRBV4-3 and TRBJ1-5, with TRBD1 identical over 7 bases. Per germline, CDR1 LGHNA and CDR2 YSLEER. The CDR3 length is 14 residues. The ends lost 3 bases at V and 4 bases at J; junction bases unmatched: 3. The CDR3 nucleotides are TGCGCCAGCAGCCAGATACAGGGGAATCAGCCCCAGCATTTT. Amino acid sequence: CASSQIQGNQPQHF.

This clone showed up just a few times. The same CDR3 can be traced to other DNA sequences in this sample. J is TRBJ1-5 and V is TRBV28, with TRBD1 matching over 8 bases. CDR3 length: 17 amino acids. Trimming removed 6 bases from V and 3 bases from J; junction bases left unmatched: 13. Germline-derived CDR1 and CDR2 are MDHEN and SYDVKM. The DNA for the CDR3 is TGTGCCAGCAGCTCCAAGAGGGTGGGACAGGACAATCAGCCCCAGCATTTT. As protein: CASSSKRVGQDNQPQHF.

The chain joins TRBV10-3 to TRBJ1-1; no definite D call. Germline V gives CDR1 ENHRY, CDR2 SYGVKD. V was pared by 4 bases and J by 1 base, with 7 bases between. The length of the CDR3 is 13 residues. This chain's CDR3 is CAISVGENTEAFF. CDR3 DNA: TGTGCCATCAGTGTGGGAGAGAACACTGAAGCTTTCTTT.

The rearrangement links TRBV4-1 to TRBJ2-2; 13 bases are a match to TRBD2. The CDR3 sequence is 19 residues long. Per germline, CDR1 MGHRA and CDR2 YSYEKL. V trimming: 2 bases; J trimming: 0 bases; junction bases outside the gene matches: 6. The CDR3 here is CASSQIEGLAGPNTGELFF. CDR3 in DNA: TGCGCCAGCAGCCAAATAGAGGGACTAGCGGGACCGAACACCGGGGAGCTGTTTTTT.

This rearrangement joins TRBV4-1 to TRBJ1-5; TRBD1 is a possible D gene (6 bases). The CDR3 has 15 amino acids. V was pared by 2 bases and J by 4 bases, with 12 bases between. Germline V gene data show CDR1 as MGHRA and CDR2 as YSYEKL. The CDR3 loop reads CASSQYLGANQPQHF. CDR3 bases: TGCGCCAGCAGCCAATACCTGGGGGCTAATCAGCCCCAGCATTTT.

The gene calls are TRBV28 and TRBJ1-3; TRBD1 aligns across 8 bases. Germline V lookup: CDR1 MDHEN, CDR2 SYDVKM. There are 14 residues in the CDR3. Germline trimming cut 6 bases from V and 1 base from J; bases unmatched to any gene: 2. The CDR3 sequence is CASRTGASGNTIYF. Written as DNA, the CDR3 is TGTGCCAGCAGGACAGGGGCGTCTGGAAACACCATATATTTT.

V is TRBV28 and J is TRBJ2-5; 10 bases align to TRBD1. Germline assignment: CDR1 MDHEN and CDR2 SYDVKM. The junction had 11 bases not matched to a gene; V was cut back by 8 bases and J by 5 bases. This CDR3 contains 15 residues. CDR3 protein: CASLSSGQGGETQYF. The CDR3 DNA reads TGTGCCAGCCTATCATCCGGACAGGGGGGTGAGACCCAGTACTTC.